The T cell receptor (beta chain) described here comes from a study of regulatory T cells in long-lasting Graves disease. Study-wide background: Over 5 years on antithyroid drugs plus positive TSH receptor antibodies marked Graves' disease as persistent. Study-wide points: Patients whose Graves' disease persisted exhibited lower TCR diversity than those newly diagnosed.

The time point is: persistent/refractory GD, antithyroid drugs over 5 years with positive TRAb. PBMCs were the source of the RNA used for TCR sequencing. The peripheral blood volume drawn was about 10 milliliters, and it was collected into EDTA tubes. Ten or more counts support this clonotype. No antigen is known for it. CDR3 regions were amplified by Arm-PCR using iRepertoire HTBI primers to build TCR beta libraries. TCRdb reanalysed the multiplex PCR reads using MiXCR and keeps one entry per CDR3 protein. The table lists hundreds of thousands of distinct CDR3 sequences, under 25% of them singletons, with around 7% in the top ten. J was trimmed by 3 bases and V by 4 bases; bases with no gene match: 9. Germline values: CDR1 ENHRY, CDR2 SYGVKD. This CDR3 comprises 17 residues.

Sequenced material: peripheral blood mononuclear cells (PBMCs), taken when the disease was refractory, from a patient treated with antithyroid drugs. The V and J genes are TRBV10-3 and TRBJ2-7; 13 bases match TRBD2. The clonotype originates from a female donor with Graves disease. CDR3 region: CAISALPGTSGNYEQYF. DNA of the CDR3: TGTGCCATCAGTGCTCTTCCCGGGACTAGCGGGAACTACGAGCAGTACTTC.